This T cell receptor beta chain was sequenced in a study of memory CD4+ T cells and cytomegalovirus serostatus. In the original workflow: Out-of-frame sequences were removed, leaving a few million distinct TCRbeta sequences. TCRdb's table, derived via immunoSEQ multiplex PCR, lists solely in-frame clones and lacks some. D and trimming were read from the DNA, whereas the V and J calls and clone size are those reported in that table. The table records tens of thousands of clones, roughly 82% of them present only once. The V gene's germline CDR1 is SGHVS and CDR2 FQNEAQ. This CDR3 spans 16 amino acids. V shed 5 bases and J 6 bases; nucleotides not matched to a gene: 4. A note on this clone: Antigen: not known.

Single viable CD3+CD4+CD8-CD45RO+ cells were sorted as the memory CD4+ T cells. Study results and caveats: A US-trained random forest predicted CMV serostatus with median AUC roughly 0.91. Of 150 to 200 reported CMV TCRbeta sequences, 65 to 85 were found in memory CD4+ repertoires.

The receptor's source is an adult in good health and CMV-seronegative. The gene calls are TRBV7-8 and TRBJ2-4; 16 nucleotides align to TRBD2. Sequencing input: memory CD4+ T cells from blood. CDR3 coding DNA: TGTGCCAGCAGCCAGGGACTAGCGGGGGGGGTAAACATTCAGTACTTC. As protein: CASSQGLAGGVNIQYF.